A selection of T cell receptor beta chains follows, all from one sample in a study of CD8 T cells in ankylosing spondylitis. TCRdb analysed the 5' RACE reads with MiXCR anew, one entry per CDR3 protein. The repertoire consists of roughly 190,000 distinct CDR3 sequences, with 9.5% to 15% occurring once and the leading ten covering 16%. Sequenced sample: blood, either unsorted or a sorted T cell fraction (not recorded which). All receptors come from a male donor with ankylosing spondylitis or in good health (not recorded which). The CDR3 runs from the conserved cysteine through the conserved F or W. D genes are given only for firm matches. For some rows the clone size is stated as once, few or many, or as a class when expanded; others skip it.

CDR3nt: TGTGCCAGCAGTTCGGGACTGACCGACACCGGGGAGCTGTTTTTT
CDR3aa: CASSSGLTDTGELFF
abundance: many
j_gene: TRBJ2-2
d_gene: .
v_gene: TRBV28

CDR3nt: TGTGCCAGCAGCGCCTGGATTCCAGATACGCAGTATTTT
CDR3aa: CASSAWIPDTQYF
abundance: few
j_gene: TRBJ2-3
d_gene: .
v_gene: TRBV9

CDR3nt: TGTGCCAGCAGCTCTCTCGGGTACTACGAGCAGTACTTC
CDR3aa: CASSSLGYYEQYF
abundance: few
j_gene: TRBJ2-7
d_gene: .
v_gene: TRBV7-9

CDR3nt: TGTGCCATCAGCCCCCCGGGGCAGTACTTC
CDR3aa: CAISPPGQYF
abundance: .
j_gene: TRBJ2-7
d_gene: .
v_gene: TRBV10-3

CDR3nt: TGTGCCAGCAGTTTGGCAGGGGCCCTAGGTGGCTACACCTTC
CDR3aa: CASSLAGALGGYTF
abundance: few
j_gene: TRBJ1-2
d_gene: .
v_gene: TRBV27

CDR3nt: TGTGCCACCAGCGAGGGACTAACCCCCGGTGATGAGCAGTTCTTC
CDR3aa: CATSEGLTPGDEQFF
abundance: few
j_gene: TRBJ2-1
d_gene: TRBD2
v_gene: TRBV15

CDR3nt: TGCAGTGCTAGGACTAGCGGCACAGATACGCAGTATTTT
CDR3aa: CSARTSGTDTQYF
abundance: .
j_gene: TRBJ2-3
d_gene: TRBD2
v_gene: TRBV20-1

CDR3nt: TGCGCCAGCAGCTTGGCCTTGACAGGTGTTAGGGATGGCTACACCTTC
CDR3aa: CASSLALTGVRDGYTF
abundance: few
j_gene: TRBJ1-2
d_gene: .
v_gene: TRBV5-1

CDR3nt: TGTGCCAGCAGTTTGACTAGCGTTAATGAGCAGTTCTTC
CDR3aa: CASSLTSVNEQFF
abundance: many
j_gene: TRBJ2-1
d_gene: TRBD2
v_gene: TRBV12-3/TRBV12-4

CDR3nt: TGTGCCAGCAATATTCGGACAGGGGGTAGCAATCAGCCCCAGCATTTT
CDR3aa: CASNIRTGGSNQPQHF
abundance: .
j_gene: TRBJ1-5
d_gene: TRBD1
v_gene: TRBV6-1

CDR3nt: TGTGCCAGCAGTGAAATCAGGACGGCTATCACAGATACGCAGTATTTT
CDR3aa: CASSEIRTAITDTQYF
abundance: once
j_gene: TRBJ2-3
d_gene: .
v_gene: TRBV6-1

CDR3nt: TGTGCCAGCAGCTCGTCAGGGGGCGCGGAGGTGGCTTTCTTT
CDR3aa: CASSSSGGAEVAFF
abundance: few
j_gene: TRBJ1-1
d_gene: TRBD1
v_gene: TRBV5-6

CDR3nt: TGTGCCAGCAGTCCCCCCCGGACTAGCGGGAGGGGGAGCTCCTACGAGCAGTACTTC
CDR3aa: CASSPPRTSGRGSSYEQYF
abundance: few
j_gene: TRBJ2-7
d_gene: TRBD2
v_gene: TRBV6-1

CDR3nt: TGTGCCAGCAGCCAAGCGAGGGCAGGGAAAGTCAACCCCTACGAGCAGTACTTC
CDR3aa: CASSQARAGKVNPYEQYF
abundance: .
j_gene: TRBJ2-7
d_gene: .
v_gene: TRBV3-1

CDR3nt: TGTGCCAGCAGTTTCGGGGCTGGGACTAGCACAGATACGCAGTATTTT
CDR3aa: CASSFGAGTSTDTQYF
abundance: .
j_gene: TRBJ2-3
d_gene: .
v_gene: TRBV27

CDR3nt: TGCGCCAGCAGACCCACAGGAGGTTACGAGCAGTACTTC
CDR3aa: CASRPTGGYEQYF
abundance: few
j_gene: TRBJ2-7
d_gene: .
v_gene: TRBV10-1

CDR3nt: TGTGCCAGCAGTTTGCCCAGGGCACCAGAGACCCAGTACTTC
CDR3aa: CASSLPRAPETQYF
abundance: many
j_gene: TRBJ2-5
d_gene: .
v_gene: TRBV12-3/TRBV12-4

CDR3nt: TGTGCCACCAGCGGAATACAGGGTGCGAACACCGGGGAGCTGTTTTTT
CDR3aa: CATSGIQGANTGELFF
abundance: many
j_gene: TRBJ2-2
d_gene: .
v_gene: TRBV15

CDR3nt: TGCGCCAGCAGCCAAGAGGCCAGGTCCCCAGATACGCAGTATTTT
CDR3aa: CASSQEARSPDTQYF
abundance: many
j_gene: TRBJ2-3
d_gene: .
v_gene: TRBV4-1

CDR3nt: TGTGCCAGCTCACCGGATTGGAGCGGGAGCGGCAATGAGCAGTTCTTC
CDR3aa: CASSPDWSGSGNEQFF
abundance: few
j_gene: TRBJ2-1
d_gene: TRBD2
v_gene: TRBV18

CDR3nt: TGCGCCAGCAGCTTCGGCTCCGGATCCTACGAGCAGTACTTC
CDR3aa: CASSFGSGSYEQYF
abundance: few
j_gene: TRBJ2-7
d_gene: .
v_gene: TRBV5-1

CDR3nt: TGCGCCAGCGGAGGGACAGAGAACACTGAAGCTTTCTTT
CDR3aa: CASGGTENTEAFF
abundance: many
j_gene: TRBJ1-1
d_gene: TRBD1
v_gene: TRBV4-1

CDR3nt: TGTGCCAGCTCCAGAAGTGGCGGGAGTACCGGGGAGCTGTTTTTT
CDR3aa: CASSRSGGSTGELFF
abundance: many
j_gene: TRBJ2-2
d_gene: TRBD2
v_gene: TRBV18

CDR3nt: TGCGCCAGCAGATTGGGCCGGGGGCTGGATTCACCCCTCCACTTT
CDR3aa: CASRLGRGLDSPLHF
abundance: few
j_gene: TRBJ1-6
d_gene: .
v_gene: TRBV4-1

CDR3nt: TGTGCCAGCAGCCCGACTAGCGGGGGGGCAGATACGCAGTATTTT
CDR3aa: CASSPTSGGADTQYF
abundance: many
j_gene: TRBJ2-3
d_gene: TRBD2
v_gene: TRBV4-2

CDR3nt: TGTGCCAGCAGCCACTACAGGGGCCCGTTAATGAACACTGAAGCTTTCTTT
CDR3aa: CASSHYRGPLMNTEAFF
abundance: few
j_gene: TRBJ1-1
d_gene: TRBD1
v_gene: TRBV5-4

CDR3nt: TGTGCCAGCAGCCAAGATGAATACACCATATATTTT
CDR3aa: CASSQDEYTIYF
abundance: .
j_gene: TRBJ1-3
d_gene: .
v_gene: TRBV2

CDR3nt: TGTGCCAGCAGCTTATCGACAGGGGTAAACGAGCAGTACTTC
CDR3aa: CASSLSTGVNEQYF
abundance: few
j_gene: TRBJ2-7
d_gene: TRBD1
v_gene: TRBV7-9

CDR3nt: TGTGCCAGCAGTCCGCCTCTGACGGGGGCGATTCGGGGCGGGGAGCTGTTTTTT
CDR3aa: CASSPPLTGAIRGGELFF
abundance: few
j_gene: TRBJ2-2
d_gene: .
v_gene: TRBV6-1

CDR3nt: TGTGCCTGGAGTGTCTGGACCGGGGAGCTGTTTTTT
CDR3aa: CAWSVWTGELFF
abundance: .
j_gene: TRBJ2-2
d_gene: .
v_gene: TRBV30

CDR3nt: TGTGCCAGCAGCTCCATTGACTACGAGCAGTACTTC
CDR3aa: CASSSIDYEQYF
abundance: many
j_gene: TRBJ2-7
d_gene: .
v_gene: TRBV7-8

CDR3nt: TGTGCCAGCATAGTCGGGGATGAAGCTTTCTTT
CDR3aa: CASIVGDEAFF
abundance: few
j_gene: TRBJ1-1
d_gene: .
v_gene: TRBV12-3/TRBV12-4

CDR3nt: TGTGCCACCCTAGGGGGCGTAAAAAATGGCTACACCTTC
CDR3aa: CATLGGVKNGYTF
abundance: few
j_gene: TRBJ1-2
d_gene: TRBD1
v_gene: TRBV6-6

CDR3nt: TGTGCCAGCAGTCCCTCGGGACATGAGCAGTTCTTC
CDR3aa: CASSPSGHEQFF
abundance: .
j_gene: TRBJ2-1
d_gene: .
v_gene: TRBV27

CDR3nt: TGTGCTAGTGGGCTGTCCCCGGGAACGGCGGTAGATACGCAGTATTTT
CDR3aa: CASGLSPGTAVDTQYF
abundance: few
j_gene: TRBJ2-3
d_gene: .
v_gene: TRBV12-5

CDR3nt: TGTGCCAGCAGTGACCCCACAGGGACCCCAACGGCCGGGGAGCTGTTTTTT
CDR3aa: CASSDPTGTPTAGELFF
abundance: .
j_gene: TRBJ2-2
d_gene: .
v_gene: TRBV2

CDR3nt: TGTGCCAGCAGTTACTTCGGCAGCACAGATACGCAGTATTTT
CDR3aa: CASSYFGSTDTQYF
abundance: .
j_gene: TRBJ2-3
d_gene: .
v_gene: TRBV6-5

CDR3nt: TGTGCCAGCAGCTTGGAGACAGCTGTAAACACTGAAGCTTTCTTT
CDR3aa: CASSLETAVNTEAFF
abundance: few
j_gene: TRBJ1-1
d_gene: .
v_gene: TRBV5-6

CDR3nt: TGTGCCAGCAGCCCCGGGGGGGGGTCATTGCGTTTGGATACGCAGTATTTT
CDR3aa: CASSPGGGSLRLDTQYF
abundance: few
j_gene: TRBJ2-3
d_gene: TRBD2
v_gene: TRBV9

CDR3nt: TGTGCCAGCAGCTTAAGCGGGTCGGAGACCCAGTACTTC
CDR3aa: CASSLSGSETQYF
abundance: many
j_gene: TRBJ2-5
d_gene: .
v_gene: TRBV7-2

CDR3nt: TGTGCCAGCAGTGATTGGGAGACCCAGTACTTC
CDR3aa: CASSDWETQYF
abundance: few
j_gene: TRBJ2-5
d_gene: .
v_gene: TRBV2

CDR3nt: TGTGCCAGCAGCTTAGGAGCTAGCGGGGGACTTAGGACCGGGGAGCTGTTTTTT
CDR3aa: CASSLGASGGLRTGELFF
abundance: many
j_gene: TRBJ2-2
d_gene: TRBD2
v_gene: TRBV7-8

CDR3nt: TGCAGCGTTGTGAAGGCCCCCGGGGAGCTGTTTTTT
CDR3aa: CSVVKAPGELFF
abundance: many
j_gene: TRBJ2-2
d_gene: .
v_gene: TRBV29-1

CDR3nt: TGTGCCTGGAGTACGGGGGACACCGGGGAGCTGTTTTTT
CDR3aa: CAWSTGDTGELFF
abundance: few
j_gene: TRBJ2-2
d_gene: .
v_gene: TRBV30

CDR3nt: TGCAGCGTTGAAGACCCTCTAGCGGGGGAGCAGTACTTC
CDR3aa: CSVEDPLAGEQYF
abundance: few
j_gene: TRBJ2-7
d_gene: TRBD2
v_gene: TRBV29-1

CDR3nt: TGTGCCAGCAGCTTAGATCCCCCGGGGTTGGAACCCTACGAGCAGTACTTC
CDR3aa: CASSLDPPGLEPYEQYF
abundance: .
j_gene: TRBJ2-7
d_gene: .
v_gene: TRBV11-2

CDR3nt: TGTGCCAGTAGCCGGACTAGCGGGGGGGCTCTCGGGGCCAACGTCCTGACTTTC
CDR3aa: CASSRTSGGALGANVLTF
abundance: .
j_gene: TRBJ2-6
d_gene: TRBD2
v_gene: TRBV19

CDR3nt: TGCGCCAGCAGCCAGCTCATGAACGGGGTCCATGAGCAGTTCTTC
CDR3aa: CASSQLMNGVHEQFF
abundance: few
j_gene: TRBJ2-1
d_gene: .
v_gene: TRBV4-1

CDR3nt: TGCGCCAGCAGCCAAGAGCCCCACAGTGAGCAGTTCTTC
CDR3aa: CASSQEPHSEQFF
abundance: .
j_gene: TRBJ2-1
d_gene: .
v_gene: TRBV4-1

CDR3nt: TGTGCCAGTTTTAGCGGGAGGGCAGGGTACAATGAGCAGTTCTTC
CDR3aa: CASFSGRAGYNEQFF
abundance: once
j_gene: TRBJ2-1
d_gene: TRBD2
v_gene: TRBV7-9

CDR3nt: TGTGCCAGCAGCCCTTCGGACGGGAACACTGAAGCTTTCTTT
CDR3aa: CASSPSDGNTEAFF
abundance: few
j_gene: TRBJ1-1
d_gene: .
v_gene: TRBV7-9

CDR3nt: TGTGCCAGCATCAGATCGAAGTTAACCGGGGAGCTGTTTTTT
CDR3aa: CASIRSKLTGELFF
abundance: few
j_gene: TRBJ2-2
d_gene: .
v_gene: TRBV6-4

CDR3nt: TGCGCCAGCAGCCCTGAATGGGGAAACCAAGAGACCCAGTACTTC
CDR3aa: CASSPEWGNQETQYF
abundance: .
j_gene: TRBJ2-5
d_gene: .
v_gene: TRBV5-1